This T cell receptor beta chain emerged from a study of blood T cell repertoires in COVID-19. This table comes from immunoSEQ multiplex PCR, and its TCRdb copy is limited to in-frame clones, with some not included. The data contain some 150,000 clones, roughly nine tenths of them singletons. The source of this sequence is a human donor with acute COVID-19. The donor label of this sample is uncertain. The source material was PBMCs or T cells enriched from blood (not recorded which).

As DNA, the CDR3 is TGTGCCAGCAGTGTGGACAACGATGAGCAGTTCTTC. It yields the protein CASSVDNDEQFF. The gene calls are TRBV2 and TRBJ2-1, with D perhaps matching TRBD1 (5 bases). CDR1 and CDR2 from the germline V gene are SNHLY and FYNNEI. The CDR3 runs 12 residues. Trimming removed 4 bases from V and 8 bases from J, with 9 bases in between. Filled out from reference TRBV2 and TRBJ2-1, the complete variable domain reads EPEVTQTPSHQVTQMGQEVILRCVPISNHLYFYWYRQILGQKVEFLVSFYNNEISEKSEIFDDQFSVERPDGSNFTLKIRSTKLEDSAMYFCASSVDNDEQFFGPGTRLTVL.